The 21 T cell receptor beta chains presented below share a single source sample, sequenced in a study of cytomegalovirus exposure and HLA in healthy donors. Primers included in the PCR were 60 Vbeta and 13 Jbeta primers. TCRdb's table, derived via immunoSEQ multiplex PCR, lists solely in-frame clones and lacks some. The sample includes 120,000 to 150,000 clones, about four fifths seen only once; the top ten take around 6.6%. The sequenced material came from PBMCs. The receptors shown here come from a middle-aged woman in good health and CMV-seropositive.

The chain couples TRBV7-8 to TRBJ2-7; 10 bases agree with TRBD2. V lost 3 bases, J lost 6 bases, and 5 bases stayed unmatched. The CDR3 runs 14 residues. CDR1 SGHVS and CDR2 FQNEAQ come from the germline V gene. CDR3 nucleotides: TGTGCCAGCAGCTTTACTAGCGGGATTGGCGAGCAGTACTTC. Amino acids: CASSFTSGIGEQYF.

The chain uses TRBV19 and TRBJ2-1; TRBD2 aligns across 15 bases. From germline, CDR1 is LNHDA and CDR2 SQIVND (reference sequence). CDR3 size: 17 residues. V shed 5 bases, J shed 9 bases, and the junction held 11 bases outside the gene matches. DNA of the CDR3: TGTGCCAGTAGTCGGACTAGCGGGAGGGCCCAGGGGAGTGAGCAGTTCTTC. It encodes CASSRTSGRAQGSEQFF.

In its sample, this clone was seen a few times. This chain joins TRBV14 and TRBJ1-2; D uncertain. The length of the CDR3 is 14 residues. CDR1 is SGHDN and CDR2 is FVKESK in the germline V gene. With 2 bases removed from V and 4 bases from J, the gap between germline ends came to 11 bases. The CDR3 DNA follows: TGTGCCAGCAGCCAATTGGCGGGGAGCTATGGCTACACCTTC. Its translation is CASSQLAGSYGYTF.

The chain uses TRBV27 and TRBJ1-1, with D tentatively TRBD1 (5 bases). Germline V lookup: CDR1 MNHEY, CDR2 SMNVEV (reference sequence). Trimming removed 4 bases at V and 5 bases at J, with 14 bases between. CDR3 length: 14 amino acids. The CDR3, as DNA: TGTGCCAGCAGTTGGTCGGGGGGAGAAACTGAAGCTTTCTTT. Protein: CASSWSGGETEAFF.

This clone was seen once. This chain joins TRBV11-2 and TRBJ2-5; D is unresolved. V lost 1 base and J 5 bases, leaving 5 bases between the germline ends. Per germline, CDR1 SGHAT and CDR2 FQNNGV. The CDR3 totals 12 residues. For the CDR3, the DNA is TGTGCCAGCAGCTTAGCGAGGGAGACCCAGTACTTC. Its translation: CASSLARETQYF.

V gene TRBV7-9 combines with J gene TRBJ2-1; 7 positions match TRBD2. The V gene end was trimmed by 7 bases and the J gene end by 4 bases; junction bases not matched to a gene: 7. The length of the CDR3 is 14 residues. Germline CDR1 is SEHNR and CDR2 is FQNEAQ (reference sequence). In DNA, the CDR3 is TGTGCCAGCACTTGGCGGGAGATTTACAATGAGCAGTTCTTC. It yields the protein CASTWREIYNEQFF.

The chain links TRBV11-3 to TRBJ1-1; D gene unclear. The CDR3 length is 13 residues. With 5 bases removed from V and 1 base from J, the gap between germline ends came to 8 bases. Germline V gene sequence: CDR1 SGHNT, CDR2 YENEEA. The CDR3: CASSRETNTEAFF. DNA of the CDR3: TGTGCCAGCAGCCGGGAAACGAACACTGAAGCTTTCTTT.

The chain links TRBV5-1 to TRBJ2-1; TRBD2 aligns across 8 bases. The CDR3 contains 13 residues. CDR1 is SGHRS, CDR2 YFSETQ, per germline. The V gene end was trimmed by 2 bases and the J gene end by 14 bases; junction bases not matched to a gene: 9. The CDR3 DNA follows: TGCGCCAGCAGCTTCGGAGCGGGAGACCAAAAGTTCTTC. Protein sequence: CASSFGAGDQKFF.

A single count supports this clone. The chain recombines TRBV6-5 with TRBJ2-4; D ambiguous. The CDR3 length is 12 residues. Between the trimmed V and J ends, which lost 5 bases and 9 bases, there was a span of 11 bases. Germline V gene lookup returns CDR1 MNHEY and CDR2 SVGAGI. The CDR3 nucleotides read TGTGCCAGCAGTCCGACTTACGGCATTCAGTACTTC. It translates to CASSPTYGIQYF.

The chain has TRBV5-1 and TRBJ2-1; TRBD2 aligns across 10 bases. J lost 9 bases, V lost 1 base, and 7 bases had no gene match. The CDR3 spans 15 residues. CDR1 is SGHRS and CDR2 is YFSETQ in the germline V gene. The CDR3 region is CASSLWASGSGEQFF. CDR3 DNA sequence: TGCGCCAGCAGCTTGTGGGCTAGCGGGAGTGGTGAGCAGTTCTTC.

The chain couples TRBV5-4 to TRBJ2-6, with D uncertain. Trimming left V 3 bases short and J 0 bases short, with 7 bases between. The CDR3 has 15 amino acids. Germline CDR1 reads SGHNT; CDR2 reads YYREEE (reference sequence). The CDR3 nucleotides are TGTGCCAGCAGCTCCGTTTCCTCTGGGGCCAACGTCCTGACTTTC. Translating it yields CASSSVSSGANVLTF. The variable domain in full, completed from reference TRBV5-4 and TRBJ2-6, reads ETGVTQSPTHLIKTRGQQVTLRCSSQSGHNTVSWYQQALGQGPQFIFQYYREEENGRGNFPPRFSGLQFPNYSSELNVNALELDDSALYLCASSSVSSGANVLTFGAGSRLTVL.

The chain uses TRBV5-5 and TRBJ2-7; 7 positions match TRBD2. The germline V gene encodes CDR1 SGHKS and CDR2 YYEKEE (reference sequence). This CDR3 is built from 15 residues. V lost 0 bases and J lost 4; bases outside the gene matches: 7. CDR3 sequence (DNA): TGTGCCAGCAGCTTGGCCTTATTTAGCGGGTACGAGCAGTACTTC. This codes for CASSLALFSGYEQYF.

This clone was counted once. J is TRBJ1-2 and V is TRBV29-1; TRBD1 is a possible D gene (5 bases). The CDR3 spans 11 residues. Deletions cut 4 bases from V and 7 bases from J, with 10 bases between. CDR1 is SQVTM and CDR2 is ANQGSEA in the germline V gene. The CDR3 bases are TGCAGCGTTGGGCAGGGTGGTGGCTACACCTTC. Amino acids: CSVGQGGGYTF.

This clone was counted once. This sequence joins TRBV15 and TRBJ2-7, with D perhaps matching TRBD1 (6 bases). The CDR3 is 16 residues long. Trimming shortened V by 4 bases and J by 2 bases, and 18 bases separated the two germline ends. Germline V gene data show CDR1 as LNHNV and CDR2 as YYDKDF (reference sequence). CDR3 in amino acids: CATSMGLGWTAYEQYF. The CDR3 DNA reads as TGTGCCACCAGCATGGGATTAGGGTGGACAGCCTACGAGCAGTACTTC. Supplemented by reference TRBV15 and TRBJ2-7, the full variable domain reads DAMVIQNPRYQVTQFGKPVTLSCSQTLNHNVMYWYQQKSSQAPKLLFHYYDKDFNNEADTPDNFQSRRPNTSFCFLDIRSPGLGDTAMYLCATSMGLGWTAYEQYFGPGTRLTVT.

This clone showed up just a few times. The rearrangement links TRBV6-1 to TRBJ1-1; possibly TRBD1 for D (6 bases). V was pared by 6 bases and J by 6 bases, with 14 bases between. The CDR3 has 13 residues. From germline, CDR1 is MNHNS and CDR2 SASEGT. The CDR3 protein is CASRPGAIAEAFF. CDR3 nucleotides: TGTGCCAGCAGGCCAGGGGCAATCGCTGAAGCTTTCTTT.

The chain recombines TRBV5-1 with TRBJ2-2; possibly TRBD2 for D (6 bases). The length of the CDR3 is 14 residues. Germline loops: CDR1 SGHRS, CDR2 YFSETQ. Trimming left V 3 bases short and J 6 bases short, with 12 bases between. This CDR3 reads CASSYGRESGELFF. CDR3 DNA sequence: TGCGCCAGCAGCTATGGTCGGGAGTCCGGGGAGCTGTTTTTT.

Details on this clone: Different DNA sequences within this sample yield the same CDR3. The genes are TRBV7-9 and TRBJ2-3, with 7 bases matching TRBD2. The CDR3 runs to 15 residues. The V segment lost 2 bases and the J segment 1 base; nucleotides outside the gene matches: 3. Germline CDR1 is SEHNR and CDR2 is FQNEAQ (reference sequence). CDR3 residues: CASSLSGRGTDTQYF. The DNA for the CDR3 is TGTGCCAGCAGCTTAAGTGGGAGGGGCACAGATACGCAGTATTTT.

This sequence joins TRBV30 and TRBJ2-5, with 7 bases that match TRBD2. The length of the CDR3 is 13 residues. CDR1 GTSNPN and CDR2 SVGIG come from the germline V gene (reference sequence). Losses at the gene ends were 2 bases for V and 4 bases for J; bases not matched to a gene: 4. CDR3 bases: TGTGCCTGGAGTCAAACTAGCGTAGAGACCCAGTACTTC. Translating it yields CAWSQTSVETQYF.

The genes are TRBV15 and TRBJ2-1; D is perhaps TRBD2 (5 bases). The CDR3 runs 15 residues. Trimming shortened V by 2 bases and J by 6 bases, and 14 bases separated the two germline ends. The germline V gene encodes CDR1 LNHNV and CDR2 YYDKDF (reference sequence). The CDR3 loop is CATSRSNQDSNEQFF. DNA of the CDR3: TGTGCCACCAGCAGATCCAATCAGGACTCCAATGAGCAGTTCTTC. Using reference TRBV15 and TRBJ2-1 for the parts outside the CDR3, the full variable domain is DAMVIQNPRYQVTQFGKPVTLSCSQTLNHNVMYWYQQKSSQAPKLLFHYYDKDFNNEADTPDNFQSRRPNTSFCFLDIRSPGLGDTAMYLCATSRSNQDSNEQFFGPGTRLTVL.

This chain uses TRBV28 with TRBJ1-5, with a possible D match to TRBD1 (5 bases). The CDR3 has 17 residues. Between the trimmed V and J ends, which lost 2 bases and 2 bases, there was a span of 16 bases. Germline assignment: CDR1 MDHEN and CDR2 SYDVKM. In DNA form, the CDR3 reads TGTGCCAGCAGTTTAGGGCCGCCAGGGTGGGGCAATCAGCCCCAGCATTTT. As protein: CASSLGPPGWGNQPQHF.

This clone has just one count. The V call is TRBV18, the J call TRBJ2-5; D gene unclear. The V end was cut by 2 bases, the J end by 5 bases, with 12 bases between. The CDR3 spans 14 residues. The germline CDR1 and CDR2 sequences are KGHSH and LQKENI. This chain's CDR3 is CASSPGGSEETQYF. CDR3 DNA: TGTGCCAGCTCACCAGGTGGTAGTGAGGAGACCCAGTACTTC.